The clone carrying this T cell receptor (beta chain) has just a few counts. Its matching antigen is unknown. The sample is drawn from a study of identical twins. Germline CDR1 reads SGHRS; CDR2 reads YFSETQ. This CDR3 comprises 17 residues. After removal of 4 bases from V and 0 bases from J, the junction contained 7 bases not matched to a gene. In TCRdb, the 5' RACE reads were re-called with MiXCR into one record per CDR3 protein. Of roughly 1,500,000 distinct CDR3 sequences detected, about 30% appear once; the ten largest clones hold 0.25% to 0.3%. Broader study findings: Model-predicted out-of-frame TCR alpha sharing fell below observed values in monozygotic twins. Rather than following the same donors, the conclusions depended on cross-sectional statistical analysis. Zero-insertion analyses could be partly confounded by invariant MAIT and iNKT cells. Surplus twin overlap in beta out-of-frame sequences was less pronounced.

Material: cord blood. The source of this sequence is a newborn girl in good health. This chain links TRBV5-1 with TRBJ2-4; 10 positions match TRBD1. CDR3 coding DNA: TGCGCCAGCAGCCCGGGACAGGGGAGAGAAGCCAAAAACATTCAGTACTTC. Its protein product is CASSPGQGREAKNIQYF.